Listed below are T cell receptor beta chains from one sample, sequenced in a study of synovial regulatory T cells in juvenile arthritis. The assay was immunoSEQ multiplex PCR, and TCRdb's table has in-frame clones only and misses some. The table for this sample gives about 10,000 clones. Sequenced material: Treg cells from blood. These receptor sequences come from a donor between 2 and 35 years old with juvenile idiopathic arthritis. Each CDR3 is given with its conserved first and last residue.

CASSIRGINQPQHF	TRBJ1-5	TRBV19
CASSLEGGKSTGELFF	TRBJ2-2	TRBV5-1
CASSYAAYGYTF	TRBJ1-2	TRBV6-6
CASSVGQYNSPLHF	TRBJ1-6	TRBV27
CASSEEQEGGYTF	TRBJ1-2	TRBV2
CAISVAGSSYNEQFF	TRBJ2-1	TRBV10-3
CARTRSSYEQYF	TRBJ2-7	TRBV23-1
CASSLTGMIFYGYTF	TRBJ1-2	TRBV19
CASSPGQRGYTF	TRBJ1-2	TRBV2
CASTTDRGRGELFF	TRBJ2-2	TRBV4-1
CASSLGTSSNEQFF	TRBJ2-1	TRBV7-9
CARGQGNEQYF	TRBJ2-7	TRBV6-5
CAWSQSNEKLFF	TRBJ1-4	TRBV30
CATRGLDHEQYF	TRBJ2-7	TRBV10-3
CAISEGRGQNQPQHF	TRBJ1-5	TRBV10-3
CASSLEGYIYGYTF	TRBJ1-2	TRBV5-1
CAGRVGKNIQYF	TRBJ2-4	TRBV6-6
CASSIQRATDTQYF	TRBJ2-3	TRBV19
CASSYNPGTGISYEQYF	TRBJ2-7	TRBV5-1
CAITPSGSGGYTF	TRBJ1-2	TRBV6-1
CAINPVKGGTDTQYF	TRBJ2-3	TRBV10-3
CASSEGGLSSYNEQFF	TRBJ2-1	TRBV2
CASRGTGVLYEQYF	TRBJ2-7	TRBV28
CASSERGTSVGTQYF	TRBJ2-3	TRBV2
CASSSGHSYEQYF	TRBJ2-7	TRBV7-2
CAISRAGAQTEAFF	TRBJ1-1	TRBV10-3
CAIGSGPNTGELFF	TRBJ2-2	TRBV10-3
CASSPRASVSYEQYF	TRBJ2-7	TRBV18
CAISEGQFYGYTF	TRBJ1-2	TRBV10-3
CASSLEGGRENEAFF	TRBJ1-1	TRBV5-1
CASRLAQNQPQHF	TRBJ1-5	TRBV2
CAISLTVNTEAFF	TRBJ1-1	TRBV10-3
CASSSLRSNQPQHF	TRBJ1-5	TRBV5-6
CASSYRLAGATGELFF	TRBJ2-2	TRBV5-1
CASSLEQTGNSPLHF	TRBJ1-6	TRBV7-6
CASRHRLASDEQFF	TRBJ2-1	TRBV5-1
CASSLDRGLNANTEAFF	TRBJ1-1	TRBV5-1
CASSLRDRGRGNTIYF	TRBJ1-3	TRBV11-2
CASRTSGGAGGGELFF	TRBJ2-2	TRBV6-6
CASRPRLGGRNTGELFF	TRBJ2-2	TRBV21-1
CASSLETSGTSNEQFF	TRBJ2-1	TRBV5-1
CASSFEGRDTDTQYF	TRBJ2-3	TRBV7-6